This paragraph reports one TCR beta chain. The target antigen is unknown. The data derive from a study of cytomegalovirus exposure and HLA in healthy donors. Study-wide points: Presence/absence analyses supposed approximately even sequencing depth among donors. Later analysis indicated greater clonal expansion among HLA-associated TCR beta chains than among equally common other chains. 150 to 200 TCR beta chains were listed as cytomegalovirus-associated. TCR beta sequences numbering 16,951 were associated with HLA alleles at 0.05 false discovery rate in a later analysis.

V gave up 0 bases and J gave up 1 base, with 4 bases separating them. The CDR3 has 13 amino acids. Germline CDR1 and CDR2: SGHRS and YFSETQ. The PCR used 60 Vbeta and 13 Jbeta primers. Assay: immunoSEQ multiplex PCR; the TCRdb copy retains only in-frame clones and omits some. This repertoire shows approximately 140,000 clones, roughly four fifths found once; its top ten account for around 1.4%. This receptor was taken from a woman aged 40 to 50 in good health and CMV-seronegative. The sample taken for sequencing was PBMCs. The chain carries TRBV5-1 and TRBJ1-1; no reliable D call. The CDR3 here is CASSLASNTEAFF. The CDR3 DNA sequence: TGCGCCAGCAGCTTGGCCTCGAACACTGAAGCTTTCTTT. The full variable domain, rest sourced from reference TRBV5-1 and TRBJ1-1, is KAGVTQTPRYLIKTRGQQVTLSCSPISGHRSVSWYQQTPGQGLQFLFEYFSETQRNKGNFPGRFSGRQFSNSRSEMNVSTLELGDSALYLCASSLASNTEAFFGQGTRLTVV.